This is a list of T cell receptor beta chains from one sample in a study of graft-versus-host responses after intestinal transplantation. Measured with immunoSEQ multiplex PCR; TCRdb has only the in-frame clones, and not every one. In the table there are about 10,000 clones, 80% to 95% of which are singletons. Specimen: PBMCs, collected around 40 days after intestinal transplantation. Receptors originate from a human patient who received an intestinal transplant, so some T cells may come from the graft donor. Each CDR3 is given with its conserved first and last residue. D genes are given only for firm matches. Clone size appears in some rows only: once, few, many, or a class for an expanded clone.

d_call: -
clone_size: -
j_call: TRBJ2-1
v_call: TRBV9
cdr3_nt: TGTGCCAGCAGCGTAGGTTGGGGACCAGTCAATGAGCAGTTCTTC
cdr3_aa: CASSVGWGPVNEQFF

d_call: -
clone_size: -
j_call: TRBJ1-1
v_call: TRBV5-3
cdr3_nt: TGTGCCAGAAGCTTGGTGGACAGAGTCAACACTGAAGCTTTCTTT
cdr3_aa: CARSLVDRVNTEAFF

d_call: -
clone_size: -
j_call: TRBJ1-1
v_call: TRBV9
cdr3_nt: TGTGCCAGCAGCCCCGGGAGGACGGGGTCAAACACTGAAGCTTTCTTT
cdr3_aa: CASSPGRTGSNTEAFF

d_call: -
clone_size: -
j_call: TRBJ1-6
v_call: TRBV5-1
cdr3_nt: TGCGCCAGCAGCTTGGTATCGAGCTCCTATAATTCACCCCTCCACTTT
cdr3_aa: CASSLVSSSYNSPLHF

d_call: -
clone_size: -
j_call: TRBJ2-7
v_call: TRBV7-2
cdr3_nt: TGTGCCAGCAGCTTAGGAGGTTTTAGGGGCGGACACTCCTACGAGCAGTACTTC
cdr3_aa: CASSLGGFRGGHSYEQYF

d_call: TRBD2
clone_size: -
j_call: TRBJ2-2
v_call: TRBV9
cdr3_nt: TGTGCCAGCAGCGCTCGGACCGGGACTAGCGGAAAAACCGGGGAGCTGTTTTTT
cdr3_aa: CASSARTGTSGKTGELFF

d_call: -
clone_size: -
j_call: TRBJ2-1
v_call: TRBV6-5
cdr3_nt: TGTGCCAGCAGTTCTTGGGAAAAGTCCTACAATGAGCAGTTCTTC
cdr3_aa: CASSSWEKSYNEQFF

d_call: -
clone_size: -
j_call: TRBJ1-2
v_call: TRBV7-2
cdr3_nt: TGTGCCAGCAGTGCGGAGGTAGCTAACTATGGCTACACCTTC
cdr3_aa: CASSAEVANYGYTF

d_call: -
clone_size: -
j_call: TRBJ1-2
v_call: TRBV6-4
cdr3_nt: TGTGCCAGCAGCCCGGACAGAACAAACTATGGCTACACCTTC
cdr3_aa: CASSPDRTNYGYTF

d_call: -
clone_size: -
j_call: TRBJ1-2
v_call: TRBV6-5
cdr3_nt: TGTGCCAGCACCACGCAGGGAGGTTACGGAGGCTACACCTTC
cdr3_aa: CASTTQGGYGGYTF

d_call: -
clone_size: -
j_call: TRBJ2-6
v_call: TRBV7-9
cdr3_nt: TGTGCCAGCAGCCAAGGGAGTCCCGGGGCCAACGTCCTGACTTTC
cdr3_aa: CASSQGSPGANVLTF

d_call: -
clone_size: -
j_call: TRBJ2-1
v_call: TRBV11-2
cdr3_nt: TGTGCCAGCAGCTTAGTTCGCGCTAGCCTATACAATGAGCAGTTCTTC
cdr3_aa: CASSLVRASLYNEQFF

d_call: TRBD1
clone_size: -
j_call: TRBJ1-4
v_call: TRBV5-6
cdr3_nt: TGTGCCAGCAGCCCCGGGACAGGGGAATCGGGCGAAAAACTGTTTTTT
cdr3_aa: CASSPGTGESGEKLFF

d_call: TRBD2
clone_size: -
j_call: TRBJ2-7
v_call: TRBV7-7
cdr3_nt: TGTGCTAGCAGCCCAGCGGGGGGAATGGGCTACGAGCAGTACTTC
cdr3_aa: CASSPAGGMGYEQYF

d_call: -
clone_size: -
j_call: TRBJ2-5
v_call: TRBV5-1
cdr3_nt: TGCGCCAGCAGCTTGGAATGGCCCAGAGAGACCCAGTACTTC
cdr3_aa: CASSLEWPRETQYF

d_call: TRBD1
clone_size: -
j_call: TRBJ2-7
v_call: TRBV27
cdr3_nt: TGTGCCAGCACCAACCGGGACAGGGGCCACGAGCAGTACTTC
cdr3_aa: CASTNRDRGHEQYF

d_call: -
clone_size: -
j_call: TRBJ1-1
v_call: TRBV13
cdr3_nt: TGTGCCAGCAAACAGGGCCACGGGGGGACTGAAGCTTTCTTT
cdr3_aa: CASKQGHGGTEAFF

d_call: -
clone_size: -
j_call: TRBJ1-6
v_call: TRBV2
cdr3_nt: TGTGCCAGCACCTTCCGGGACGGCTATAATTCACCCCTCCACTTT
cdr3_aa: CASTFRDGYNSPLHF

d_call: TRBD1
clone_size: -
j_call: TRBJ1-5
v_call: TRBV6-6
cdr3_nt: TGTGCCAGCAGTTACTGGACAGGCCTTGATCAGCCCCAGCATTTT
cdr3_aa: CASSYWTGLDQPQHF

d_call: -
clone_size: -
j_call: TRBJ1-2
v_call: TRBV7-9
cdr3_nt: TGTGCCAGCAGGGCAGGGGAGGCTGGCTACACCTTC
cdr3_aa: CASRAGEAGYTF

d_call: -
clone_size: -
j_call: TRBJ2-1
v_call: TRBV9
cdr3_nt: TGTGCCAGCAGGAACGACTTGGCGGCTAGCAATGAGCAGTTCTTC
cdr3_aa: CASRNDLAASNEQFF

d_call: -
clone_size: few
j_call: TRBJ2-1
v_call: TRBV7-3
cdr3_nt: TGTGCCAGCAGCCCCCCTAGCGATGAGCAGTTCTTC
cdr3_aa: CASSPPSDEQFF

d_call: -
clone_size: -
j_call: TRBJ2-7
v_call: TRBV6-6
cdr3_nt: TGTGCCAGCAGTTCACTTTTCGAGCAGTACTTC
cdr3_aa: CASSSLFEQYF